This TCR beta chain was identified during a study of T cell responses to AZD1222 COVID-19 vaccine (dated by TCRdb to the early 2020s). Background for the entire study: A total of about 240 trial participants underwent TCR sequencing, of whom nearly 210 received two doses of AZD1222 and some 25 received two doses of the MenACWY control vaccine. Trial participants were enrolled by age into 18-55, 56-69 and 70-plus year subgroups, with roughly 150, 30 and 60 TCR-sequenced participants respectively.

CDR1 SEHNR and CDR2 FQNEAQ were looked up in the germline V gene (reference sequence). Counted from cysteine to phenylalanine, this CDR3 has 13 amino acids. Left in the record is the CDR3 DNA by itself, 39 bases read in frame from the first base. V is shortened by 5 bases, J by 3 bases, and the region joining them spans 8 bases. Worth noting for this clone: Its specific antigen is unknown. No per-base quality is available; no much larger clone lies one base away.

The paper's findings and limits, for the study overall: A significant rise in spike-specific TCR breadth and depth was observed after two AZD1222 doses relative to day 0 and relative to MenACWY recipients. Conclusions about previously exposed vaccinees were limited because only a handful of AZD1222 recipients were SARS-CoV-2 seropositive at baseline. Participants were mostly white British and included more females than males, and it was suggested by the authors that clonal diversity may have been underestimated. The whole spike protein was spanned by vaccine-associated CD4 TCRs, and dominant responses were seen in regions 160-218 and 743-854. In the small 56-69-year group, the increase in depth fell short of significance, most likely because of low power. Because no day 14 peak-response samples were available, the repertoires could be characterized only after the peak T cell response. Epitopes outside the regions mutated in the B.1.351 and B.1.1.7 variants were reportedly recognized by nearly half of the unique spike-specific TCRs.

The CDR3 regions of human TCRbeta chains were analyzed by immunosequencing. As for the authors' bioinformatics: Repertoire TCRs were checked for matches against a reference library of SARS-CoV-2-specific TCRs that had been generated using the MIRA antigen-specificity platform. Breadth meant the fraction of unique TCRs that were SARS-CoV-2-associated, whereas depth meant the fraction of total T cells that were SARS-CoV-2-associated. Using the MIRA data, each spike-specific TCR was assigned both to the spike region to which the TCR was reactive and to a CD4 or CD8 class. Log10-transformed breadth and depth values were compared by one-way ANOVA with Sidak's multiple comparisons tests. This is the immuneACCESS table as TCRdb keeps it, with only in-frame sequences that have V and J called. A part of the clones is gone; compared with another copy, unresolved V genes explain less than half, and the rest is unexplained. V and J calls and clone size are copied from that table; D and trimming were computed from the DNA. This sample is represented by roughly 180,000 clones; more than 75% of them were singletons. The ten largest clones add up to under 3.5% of the sample.

The time point label here, explained by the study, means: baseline before first vaccination. Per the publication, the treatment or condition label means: meningococcal conjugate vaccine given as trial control. Vaccinee samples were obtained from the UK trials COV001 and COV002, which included a single-blind randomized controlled phase 2/3 trial of AZD1222 (ChAdOx1 nCoV-19) in healthy adults. Trial participant PBMC samples were collected at day 0 and day 28 after the second dose for TCRbeta chain sequencing. The sequence was collected from an adult in good health. The rearrangement combines TRBV7-9 with TRBJ2-1; too little of a D gene remains to name it. The material sequenced was peripheral blood, taken on day 0 of MenACWY control vaccination. In nucleotide form, the sequence is TGTGCCAGCAGCCTCGTGGTCTACAATGAGCAGTTCTTC. Translated, this is CASSLVVYNEQFF.